A selection of T cell receptor beta chains follows, all from one sample in a study of blood T cell repertoires in COVID-19. TCRdb's copy holds only in-frame clones and misses some; the assay was immunoSEQ multiplex PCR. The repertoire includes 55,000 to 75,000 clones, just under 85% of them detected once, and 25% to 30% sits in the top ten. Specimen: peripheral blood. Receptors were obtained from a man between 65 and 80 years old with acute or convalescent COVID-19. Each CDR3 is given with its conserved first and last residue. The D gene is left open where the match is weak. Not all rows give a size; the values are once, few, many and, for expanded clones, a class.

v_call: TRBV28
d_call: TRBD2
clone_size: -
j_call: TRBJ2-1
cdr3_aa: CASPPSGRADEQFF
cdr3_nt: TGTGCCAGCCCGCCTAGCGGGAGGGCCGATGAGCAGTTCTTC

v_call: TRBV5-5
d_call: TRBD1
clone_size: -
j_call: TRBJ1-2
cdr3_aa: CASSPTGGSGGYTF
cdr3_nt: TGTGCCAGCAGCCCTACAGGGGGCTCAGGCGGCTACACCTTC

v_call: TRBV7-9
d_call: TRBD1
clone_size: -
j_call: TRBJ1-1
cdr3_aa: CASSRGQMDTEAFF
cdr3_nt: TGTGCCAGCAGCCGGGGACAGATGGACACTGAAGCTTTCTTT

v_call: TRBV18
d_call: TRBD1
clone_size: -
j_call: TRBJ2-2
cdr3_aa: CASSPNLRTGGDGTGELFF
cdr3_nt: TGTGCCAGCTCACCAAATCTTAGGACAGGGGGCGACGGTACCGGGGAGCTGTTTTTT

v_call: TRBV21-1
d_call: -
clone_size: once
j_call: TRBJ2-2
cdr3_aa: CASSKGIGDRVTLNTGELFF
cdr3_nt: TGTGCCAGCAGCAAAGGAATCGGGGACAGGGTTACATTGAACACCGGGGAGCTGTTTTTT

v_call: TRBV5-1
d_call: TRBD1
clone_size: -
j_call: TRBJ1-3
cdr3_aa: CASSTGGSSGNTIYF
cdr3_nt: TGCGCCAGCAGCACAGGGGGCAGCTCCGGAAACACCATATATTTT

v_call: TRBV5-4
d_call: TRBD1
clone_size: -
j_call: TRBJ2-6
cdr3_aa: CASTLPQGAGANVLTF
cdr3_nt: TGTGCCAGCACCCTCCCCCAGGGGGCTGGGGCCAACGTCCTGACTTTC

v_call: TRBV4-2
d_call: -
clone_size: once
j_call: TRBJ1-5
cdr3_aa: CASSQDRGGISNQPQHF
cdr3_nt: TGTGCCAGCAGCCAAGATCGCGGGGGCATTAGCAATCAGCCCCAGCATTTT

v_call: TRBV7-2
d_call: TRBD2
clone_size: -
j_call: TRBJ2-7
cdr3_aa: CASSFRIAGLTYEQYF
cdr3_nt: TGTGCCAGCAGCTTTCGTATAGCGGGGCTCACCTACGAGCAGTACTTC

v_call: TRBV29-1
d_call: -
clone_size: -
j_call: TRBJ1-4
cdr3_aa: CSVEAGVEKLFF
cdr3_nt: TGCAGCGTAGAAGCAGGGGTGGAAAAACTGTTTTTT

v_call: TRBV7-3
d_call: -
clone_size: -
j_call: TRBJ2-1
cdr3_aa: CASSAGLGYNEQFF
cdr3_nt: TGTGCCAGCAGCGCGGGACTGGGCTACAATGAGCAGTTCTTC

v_call: TRBV4-2
d_call: TRBD2
clone_size: -
j_call: TRBJ2-7
cdr3_aa: CASSPWEGAQIGYEQYF
cdr3_nt: TGTGCCAGCAGTCCTTGGGAGGGAGCGCAGATTGGCTACGAGCAGTACTTC

v_call: TRBV19
d_call: TRBD1
clone_size: -
j_call: TRBJ1-5
cdr3_aa: CASSIGTVGNQPQHF
cdr3_nt: TGTGCCAGTAGTATCGGGACAGTAGGCAATCAGCCCCAGCATTTT

v_call: TRBV21-1
d_call: -
clone_size: -
j_call: TRBJ1-1
cdr3_aa: CASGPGGNTEAFF
cdr3_nt: TGTGCCAGCGGCCCGGGTGGGAACACTGAAGCTTTCTTT

v_call: TRBV7-2
d_call: TRBD1
clone_size: -
j_call: TRBJ1-3
cdr3_aa: CASSPRGQAGNTIYF
cdr3_nt: TGTGCCAGCAGCCCCCGGGGACAGGCTGGAAACACCATATATTTT

v_call: TRBV5-1
d_call: -
clone_size: once
j_call: TRBJ1-1
cdr3_aa: CASSLGGNTEAFF
cdr3_nt: TGCGCCAGCAGCTTGGGCGGTAACACTGAAGCTTTCTTT

v_call: TRBV12-3/TRBV12-4
d_call: TRBD1
clone_size: -
j_call: TRBJ2-5
cdr3_aa: CASNRGLSETQYF
cdr3_nt: TGTGCCAGCAATAGGGGGCTGTCGGAGACCCAGTACTTC

v_call: TRBV28
d_call: -
clone_size: -
j_call: TRBJ1-2
cdr3_aa: CASSLDSTNYGYTF
cdr3_nt: TGTGCCAGCAGTTTGGACAGTACTAACTATGGCTACACCTTC

v_call: TRBV9
d_call: -
clone_size: few
j_call: TRBJ2-2
cdr3_aa: CASSAEDRFSTGELFF
cdr3_nt: TGTGCCAGCAGCGCCGAGGATCGGTTTTCCACCGGGGAGCTGTTTTTT

v_call: TRBV7-3
d_call: -
clone_size: -
j_call: TRBJ1-6
cdr3_aa: CASSRARDSPLHF
cdr3_nt: TGTGCCAGCAGTCGCGCCAGGGATTCACCCCTCCACTTT

v_call: TRBV3-1/TRBV3-2
d_call: TRBD1
clone_size: once
j_call: TRBJ2-6
cdr3_aa: CASSQSTGWASGANVLTF
cdr3_nt: TGTGCCAGCAGCCAGTCGACAGGGTGGGCCTCTGGGGCCAACGTCCTGACTTTC

v_call: TRBV30
d_call: -
clone_size: -
j_call: TRBJ2-7
cdr3_aa: CAWSVLRAGFSHEQYF
cdr3_nt: TGTGCCTGGAGTGTACTACGAGCGGGTTTTTCCCACGAGCAGTACTTC